This T cell receptor beta chain is drawn from a study of OX40 agonist ivuxolimab in advanced cancers. Study at large: Patients were dosed with the agonistic anti-OX40 (CD134) antibody ivuxolimab. Findings and caveats of the study: The authors also found low normalized T-cell clonal expansion in some nonresponders.

Patients with autoimmune history or systemic immunosuppression were excluded. The study sampled blood at baseline, cycle 4 day 1, and cycle 7 day 1. Sequencing was performed with immunoSEQ multiplex PCR; in TCRdb, only in-frame clones are kept and a portion is missing. The sample carries tens of thousands of clones, around 80% recorded once. This clone appeared a single time. What it recognizes is unknown. The receptor's source is an adult with an advanced solid tumor such as melanoma, head and neck, liver or kidney cancer. This specimen was CD4+ or CD8+ T cells sorted from blood, taken in a trial of the OX40 agonist ivuxolimab.

This chain's CDR3 is CASSKRDTEAFF. The CDR3 bases are TGTGCCAGCAGCAAACGGGACACTGAAGCTTTCTTT. The chain joins TRBV5-6 to TRBJ1-1; D gene uncertain. The CDR3 is made up of 12 amino acids. Trimming removed 4 bases from V and 3 bases from J, with 7 bases in between. Germline V gene data show CDR1 as SGHDT and CDR2 as YYEEEE.